Only a few counts were recorded for the clone carrying this T cell receptor (beta chain). Its antigen is still unknown. These data originate in a study of blood T cells in healthy people across ages. Together with a sample-barcoded 5' primer, a J-beta primer mix was included in a second PCR lasting about 7 to 11 cycles. TCRdb redid the calling of the 5' RACE reads with MiXCR, one entry per CDR3 protein. Of about 1.4 million distinct CDR3 sequences in the sample, approximately 59% were seen once. This CDR3 region has 15 residues. CDR1 and CDR2 (germline): MNHEY, SMNVEV (reference sequence). Trimming pared 6 bases from V and 9 bases from J, leaving 21 bases between. The study's findings and limits: With age, beta diversity per million T cells declined roughly linearly, significantly by 40.

The sequenced sample was blood. This TCR came from a man aged 18 to 30 in good health. The rearrangement uses TRBV27 and TRBJ2-4; D tentatively fits TRBD1 or TRBD2 (5 bases each). CDR3 loop: CASRQEGRAWGIQYF. CDR3 bases: TGTGCCAGCAGGCAAGAGGGACGGGCGTGGGGCATTCAGTACTTC.